This TCR beta chain is from a study of T cell responses to AZD1222 COVID-19 vaccine. Study-level results: Close to half of all spike-specific TCRs reportedly target regions of the variants that are unmutated. Donors skewed white British and female; clonal diversity was possibly underestimated.

Assay: immunoSEQ multiplex PCR; the TCRdb copy retains only in-frame clones and omits some. Among 40,000 to 60,000 clones listed, 65% to 80% were seen once. The CDR3 is 14 amino acids. Trimming removed 3 bases from V and 5 bases from J; junction bases left unmatched: 3. Germline lookup yields CDR1 SGHNT and CDR2 YYREEE (reference sequence). Of note for this clone: Its matching antigen is unknown.

Specimen: peripheral blood, collected on day 0 of MenACWY control vaccination. This chain uses TRBV5-4 with TRBJ1-4; 8 nucleotides match TRBD1. The clonotype was recovered from an adult in good health. CDR3 bases: TGTGCCAGCAGCTCCGGGACAGGAAATGAAAAACTGTTTTTT. Translation gives CASSSGTGNEKLFF.